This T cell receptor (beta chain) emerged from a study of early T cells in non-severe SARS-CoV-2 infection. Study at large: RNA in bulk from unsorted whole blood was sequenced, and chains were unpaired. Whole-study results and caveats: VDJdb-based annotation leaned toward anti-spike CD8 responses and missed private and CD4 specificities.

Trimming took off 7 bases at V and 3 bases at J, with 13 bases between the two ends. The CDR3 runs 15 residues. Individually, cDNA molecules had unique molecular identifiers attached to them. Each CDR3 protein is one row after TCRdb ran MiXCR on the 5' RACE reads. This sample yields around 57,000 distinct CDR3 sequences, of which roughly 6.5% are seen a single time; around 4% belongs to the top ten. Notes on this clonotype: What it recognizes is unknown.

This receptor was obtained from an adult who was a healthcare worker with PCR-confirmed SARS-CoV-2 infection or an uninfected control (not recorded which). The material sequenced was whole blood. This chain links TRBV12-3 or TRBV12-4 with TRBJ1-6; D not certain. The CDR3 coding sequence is TGTGCCAGCACCAGAAGGAGTCACTATAATTCACCCCTCCACTTT. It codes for CASTRRSHYNSPLHF.